This T cell receptor (beta chain) comes out of a study of blood T cell repertoires in COVID-19. Overall study context: Samples came from the United States, Italy and Spain, spanning acute and convalescent COVID-19. In each case, the material was cDNA or gDNA derived from T cells, B-cell-depleted T cells, or PBMCs.

The CDR3 consists of 13 residues. The germline CDR1 and CDR2 sequences are SGHTA and FQGNSA. V was pared by 3 bases and J by 1 base, with 6 bases between. Authors' analysis steps: Amplification of reference gene primers provided the estimated nucleated cell counts. Clones were read by immunoSEQ multiplex PCR, and TCRdb kept only the in-frame ones, dropping some. V and J calls and clone size are as listed in that table; D and trimming were resolved from the DNA. The data show approximately 210,000 clones, about 83% seen once. The sequencing sample was made of peripheral blood. This clonotype originated in a woman aged 45-65 years with active or convalescent COVID-19. This chain uses TRBV7-2 with TRBJ1-1; D is ambiguous. The CDR3 is CASSFSKNTEAFF. The CDR3 nucleotides read TGTGCCAGCAGCTTTAGCAAGAACACTGAAGCTTTCTTT.